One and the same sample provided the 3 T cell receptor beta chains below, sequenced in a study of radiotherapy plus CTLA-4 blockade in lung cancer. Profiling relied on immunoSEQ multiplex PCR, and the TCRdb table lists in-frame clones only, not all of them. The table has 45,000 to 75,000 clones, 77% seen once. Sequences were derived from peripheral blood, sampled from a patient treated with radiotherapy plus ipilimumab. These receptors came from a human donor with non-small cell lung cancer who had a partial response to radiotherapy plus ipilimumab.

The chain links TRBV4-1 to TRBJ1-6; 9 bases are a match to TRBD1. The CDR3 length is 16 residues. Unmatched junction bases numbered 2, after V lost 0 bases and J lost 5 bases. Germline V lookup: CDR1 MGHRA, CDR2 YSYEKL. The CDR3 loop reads CASSQDGTGNNSPLHF. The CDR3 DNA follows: TGCGCCAGCAGCCAAGATGGGACAGGGAATAATTCACCCCTCCACTTT.

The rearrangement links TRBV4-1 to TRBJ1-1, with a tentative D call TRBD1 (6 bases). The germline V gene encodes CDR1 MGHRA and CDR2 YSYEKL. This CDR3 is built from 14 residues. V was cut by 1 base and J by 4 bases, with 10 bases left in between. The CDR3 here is CASSQADRTTEAFF. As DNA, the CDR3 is TGCGCCAGCAGCCAAGCGGACAGAACCACTGAAGCTTTCTTT.

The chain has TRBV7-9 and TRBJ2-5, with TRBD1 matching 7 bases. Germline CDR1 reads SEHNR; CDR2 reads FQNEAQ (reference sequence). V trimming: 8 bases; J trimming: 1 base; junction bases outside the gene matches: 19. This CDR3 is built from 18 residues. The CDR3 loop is CASVPRWRAGGFQETQYF. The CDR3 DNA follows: TGTGCCAGCGTCCCCAGATGGCGGGCAGGGGGATTCCAAGAGACCCAGTACTTC.